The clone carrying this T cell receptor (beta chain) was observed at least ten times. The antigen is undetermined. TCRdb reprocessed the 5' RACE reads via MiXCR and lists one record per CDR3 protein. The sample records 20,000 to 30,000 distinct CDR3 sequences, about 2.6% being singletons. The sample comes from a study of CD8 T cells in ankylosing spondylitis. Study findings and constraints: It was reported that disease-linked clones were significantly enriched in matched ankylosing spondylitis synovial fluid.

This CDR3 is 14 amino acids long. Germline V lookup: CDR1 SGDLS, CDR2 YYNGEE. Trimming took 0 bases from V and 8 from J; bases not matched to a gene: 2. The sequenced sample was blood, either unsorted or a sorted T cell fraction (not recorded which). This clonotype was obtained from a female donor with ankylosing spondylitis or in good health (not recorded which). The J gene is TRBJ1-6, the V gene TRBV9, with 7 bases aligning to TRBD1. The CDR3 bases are TGTGCCAGCAGCGTAGACACAGGGGATTCACCCCTCCACTTT. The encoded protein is CASSVDTGDSPLHF.